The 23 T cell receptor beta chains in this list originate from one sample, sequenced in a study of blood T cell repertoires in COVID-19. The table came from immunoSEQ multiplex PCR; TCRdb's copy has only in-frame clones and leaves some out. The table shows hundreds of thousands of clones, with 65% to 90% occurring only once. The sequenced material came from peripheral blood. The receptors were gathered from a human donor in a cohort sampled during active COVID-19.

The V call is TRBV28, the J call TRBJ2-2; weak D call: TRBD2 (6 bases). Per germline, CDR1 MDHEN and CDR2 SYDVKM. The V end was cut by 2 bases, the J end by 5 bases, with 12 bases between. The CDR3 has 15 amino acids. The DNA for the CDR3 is TGTGCCAGCAGTTTAGGCGGGATCGGAACCGGGGAGCTGTTTTTT. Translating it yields CASSLGGIGTGELFF.

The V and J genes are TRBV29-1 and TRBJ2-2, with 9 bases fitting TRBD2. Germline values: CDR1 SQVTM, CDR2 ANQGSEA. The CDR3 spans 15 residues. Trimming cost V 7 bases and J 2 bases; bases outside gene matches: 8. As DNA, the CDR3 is TGCAGCGCCTCTGCCGGGACTAGCAACACCGGGGAGCTGTTTTTT. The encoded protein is CSASAGTSNTGELFF.

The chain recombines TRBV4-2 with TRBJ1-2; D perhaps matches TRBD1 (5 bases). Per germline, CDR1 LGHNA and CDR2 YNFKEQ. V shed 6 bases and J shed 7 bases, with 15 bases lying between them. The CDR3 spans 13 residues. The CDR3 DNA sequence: TGTGCCAGCAGTCACAGGAGGGTACGTGGCTACACCTTC. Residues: CASSHRRVRGYTF.

In DNA form, the CDR3 reads TGTGCCAGCAGCTCCTGGCAAGGGGGTGTTGATGGCTACACCTTC. It translates to CASSSWQGGVDGYTF. The chain uses TRBV7-9 and TRBJ1-2; D is perhaps TRBD1 (6 bases). The germline gives CDR1 SEHNR, CDR2 FQNEAQ (reference sequence). V was cut by 4 bases and J by 6 bases, with 18 bases left in between. This CDR3 is 15 amino acids long.

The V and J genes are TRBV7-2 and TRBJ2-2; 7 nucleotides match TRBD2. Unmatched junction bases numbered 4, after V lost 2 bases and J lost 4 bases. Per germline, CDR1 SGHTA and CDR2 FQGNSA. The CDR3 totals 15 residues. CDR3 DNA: TGTGCCAGCAGCTTACTAGCGGCTTTCACCGGGGAGCTGTTTTTT. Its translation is CASSLLAAFTGELFF. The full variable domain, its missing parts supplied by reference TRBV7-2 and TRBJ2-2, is GAGVSQSPSNKVTEKGKDVELRCDPISGHTALYWYRQSLGQGLEFLIYFQGNSAPDKSGLPSDRFSAERTGGSVSTLTIQRTQQEDSAVYLCASSLLAAFTGELFFGEGSRLTVL.

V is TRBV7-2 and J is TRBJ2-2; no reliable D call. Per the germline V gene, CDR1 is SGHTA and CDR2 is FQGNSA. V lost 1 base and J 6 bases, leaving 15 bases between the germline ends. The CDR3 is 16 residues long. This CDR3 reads CASSLVVSSISGELFF. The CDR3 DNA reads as TGTGCCAGCAGCTTAGTAGTCTCTAGTATTTCCGGGGAGCTGTTTTTT.

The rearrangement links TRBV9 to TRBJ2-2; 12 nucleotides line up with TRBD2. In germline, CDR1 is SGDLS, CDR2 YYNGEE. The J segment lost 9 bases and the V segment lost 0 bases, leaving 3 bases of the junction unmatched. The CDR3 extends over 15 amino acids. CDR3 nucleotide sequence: TGTGCCAGCAGCGTAGGACTAGCGGGGGCCCGGGAGCTGTTTTTT. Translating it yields CASSVGLAGARELFF.

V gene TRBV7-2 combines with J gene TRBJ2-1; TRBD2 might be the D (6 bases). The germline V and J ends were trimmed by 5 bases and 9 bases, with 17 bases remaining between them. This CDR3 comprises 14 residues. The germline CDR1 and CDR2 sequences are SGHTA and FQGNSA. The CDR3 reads CASSLGLAKGEQFF. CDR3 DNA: TGTGCCAGCAGCCTAGGGCTAGCGAAAGGTGAGCAGTTCTTC.

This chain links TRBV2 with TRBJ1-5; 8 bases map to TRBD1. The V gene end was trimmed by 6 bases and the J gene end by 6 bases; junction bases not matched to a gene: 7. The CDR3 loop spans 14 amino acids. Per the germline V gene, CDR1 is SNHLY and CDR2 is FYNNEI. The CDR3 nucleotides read TGTGCCAGCAGCCCGGACAGGGCTTTTCAGCCCCAGCATTTT. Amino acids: CASSPDRAFQPQHF.

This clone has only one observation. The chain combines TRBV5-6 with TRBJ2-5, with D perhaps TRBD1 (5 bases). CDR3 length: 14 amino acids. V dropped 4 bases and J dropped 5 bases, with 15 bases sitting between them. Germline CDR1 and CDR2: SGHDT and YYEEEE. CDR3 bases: TGTGCCAGCAGCGTCCACCAGGGTAGCGAGACCCAGTACTTC. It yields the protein CASSVHQGSETQYF. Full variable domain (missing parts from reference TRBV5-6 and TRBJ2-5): DAGVTQSPTHLIKTRGQQVTLRCSPKSGHDTVSWYQQALGQGPQFIFQYYEEEERQRGNFPDRFSGHQFPNYSSELNVNALLLGDSALYLCASSVHQGSETQYFGPGTRLLVL.

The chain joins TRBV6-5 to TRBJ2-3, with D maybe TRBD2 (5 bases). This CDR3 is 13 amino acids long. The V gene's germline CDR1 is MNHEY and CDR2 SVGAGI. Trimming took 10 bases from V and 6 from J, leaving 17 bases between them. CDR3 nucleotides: TGTGCCACCCAGCGGTTCCCGGGGGATACGCAGTATTTT. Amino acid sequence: CATQRFPGDTQYF.

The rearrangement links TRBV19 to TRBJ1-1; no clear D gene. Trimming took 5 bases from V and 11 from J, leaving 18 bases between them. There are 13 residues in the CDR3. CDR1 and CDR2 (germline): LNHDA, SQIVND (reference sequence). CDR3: CASSLRHTAAAFF. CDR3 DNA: TGTGCCAGTAGTCTCCGACACACCGCCGCGGCTTTCTTT.

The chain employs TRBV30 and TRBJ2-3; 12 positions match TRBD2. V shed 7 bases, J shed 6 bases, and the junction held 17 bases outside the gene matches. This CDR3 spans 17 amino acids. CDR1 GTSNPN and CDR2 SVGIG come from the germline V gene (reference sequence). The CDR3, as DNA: TGTGCCTACACTAGCGGGAGGTACGGGGGAGGTTCTGATACGCAGTATTTT. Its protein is CAYTSGRYGGGSDTQYF.

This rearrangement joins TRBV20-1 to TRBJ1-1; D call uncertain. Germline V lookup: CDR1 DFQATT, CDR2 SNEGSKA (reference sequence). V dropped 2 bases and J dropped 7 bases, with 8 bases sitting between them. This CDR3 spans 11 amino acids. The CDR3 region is CSARPSREAFF. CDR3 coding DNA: TGCAGTGCTAGACCGTCCCGTGAAGCTTTCTTT.

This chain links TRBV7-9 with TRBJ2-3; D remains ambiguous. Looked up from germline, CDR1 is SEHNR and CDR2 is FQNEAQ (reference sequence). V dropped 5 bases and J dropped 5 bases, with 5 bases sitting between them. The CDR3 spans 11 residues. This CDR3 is CASSPKDTQYF. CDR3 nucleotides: TGTGCCAGCAGCCCTAAAGATACGCAGTATTTT.

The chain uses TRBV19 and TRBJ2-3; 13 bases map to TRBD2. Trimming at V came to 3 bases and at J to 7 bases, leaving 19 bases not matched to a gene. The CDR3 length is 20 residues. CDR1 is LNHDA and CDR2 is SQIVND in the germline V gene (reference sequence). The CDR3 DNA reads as TGTGCCAGTAGTATTTACGGGACTAGCGGGGCGTATTTTGGCGGTTATACGCAGTATTTT. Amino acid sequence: CASSIYGTSGAYFGGYTQYF.

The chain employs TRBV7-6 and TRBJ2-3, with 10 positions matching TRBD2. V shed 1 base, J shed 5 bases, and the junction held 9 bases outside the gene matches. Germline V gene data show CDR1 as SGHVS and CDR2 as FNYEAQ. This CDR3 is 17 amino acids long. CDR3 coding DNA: TGTGCCAGCAGCTTAGGGGGGCTAGCGGGAGCAGTAGATACGCAGTATTTT. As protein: CASSLGGLAGAVDTQYF.

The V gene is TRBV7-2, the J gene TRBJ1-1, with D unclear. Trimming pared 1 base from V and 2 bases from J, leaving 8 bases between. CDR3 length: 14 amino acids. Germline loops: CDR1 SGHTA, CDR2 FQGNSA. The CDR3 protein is CASSLGKPNTEAFF. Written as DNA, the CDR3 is TGTGCCAGCAGCTTAGGTAAGCCCAACACTGAAGCTTTCTTT.

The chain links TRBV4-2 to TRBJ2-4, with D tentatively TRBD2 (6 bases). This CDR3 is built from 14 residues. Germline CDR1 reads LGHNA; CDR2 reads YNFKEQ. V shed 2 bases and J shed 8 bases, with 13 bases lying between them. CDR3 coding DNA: TGTGCCAGCAGCCAAAGGGGTACGGGGGACATTCAGTACTTC. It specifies CASSQRGTGDIQYF.

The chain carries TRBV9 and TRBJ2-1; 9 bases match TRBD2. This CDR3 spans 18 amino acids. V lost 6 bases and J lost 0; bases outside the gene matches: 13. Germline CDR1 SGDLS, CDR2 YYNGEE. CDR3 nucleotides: TGTGCCAGCATGCCTAGCGGGACTCCCCCCAGCTCCTACAATGAGCAGTTCTTC. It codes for CASMPSGTPPSSYNEQFF.

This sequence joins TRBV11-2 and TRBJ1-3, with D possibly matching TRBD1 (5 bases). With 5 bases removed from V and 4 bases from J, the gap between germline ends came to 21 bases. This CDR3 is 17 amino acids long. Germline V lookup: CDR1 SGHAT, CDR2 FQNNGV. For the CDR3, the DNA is TGTGCCAGCAGCCCGTTGGGGCTCCCTTTGGGAGGAAACACCATATATTTT. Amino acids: CASSPLGLPLGGNTIYF.

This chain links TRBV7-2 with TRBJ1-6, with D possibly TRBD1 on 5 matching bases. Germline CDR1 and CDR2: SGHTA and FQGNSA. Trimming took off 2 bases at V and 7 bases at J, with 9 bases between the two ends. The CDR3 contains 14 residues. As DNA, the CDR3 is TGTGCCAGCAGCTTATCGGCAGGGAATTCACCCCTCCACTTT. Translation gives CASSLSAGNSPLHF.

The CDR3 region has the DNA TGTGCCAGCAGCTCAAGGACAGGGACCTCGTTGGAGACCCAGTACTTC. Its translation: CASSSRTGTSLETQYF. The chain couples TRBV7-2 to TRBJ2-5, with 8 bases fitting TRBD1. The germline gives CDR1 SGHTA, CDR2 FQGNSA. V was clipped by 4 bases and J by 5 bases; unmatched bases: 12. This CDR3 region has 16 residues.